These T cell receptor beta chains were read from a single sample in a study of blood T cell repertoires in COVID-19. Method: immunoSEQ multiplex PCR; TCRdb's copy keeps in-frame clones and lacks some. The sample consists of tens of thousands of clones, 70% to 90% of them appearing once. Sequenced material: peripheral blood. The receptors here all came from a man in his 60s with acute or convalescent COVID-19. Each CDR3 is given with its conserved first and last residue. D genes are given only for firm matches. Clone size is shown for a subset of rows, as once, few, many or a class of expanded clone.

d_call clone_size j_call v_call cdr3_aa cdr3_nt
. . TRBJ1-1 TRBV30 CAWSSGNGAEAFF TGTGCCTGGTCCTCAGGGAATGGCGCTGAAGCTTTCTTT
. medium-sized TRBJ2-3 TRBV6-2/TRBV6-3 CASSQRGSRSDTQYF TGTGCCAGCAGCCAACGGGGGTCCCGATCAGATACGCAGTATTTT
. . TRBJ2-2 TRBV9 CASSVELANTGELFF TGTGCCAGCAGCGTAGAGTTAGCGAACACCGGGGAGCTGTTTTTT
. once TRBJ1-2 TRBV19 CASSIRETREYTF TGTGCCAGTAGTATCAGGGAGACTAGGGAATACACCTTC
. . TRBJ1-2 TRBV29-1 CSVEERRRGYTF TGCAGCGTTGAAGAGAGGCGGAGGGGCTACACCTTC
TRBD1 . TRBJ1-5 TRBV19 CASSIDTGGGQPQHF TGTGCCAGTAGTATAGACACAGGGGGTGGCCAGCCCCAGCATTTT
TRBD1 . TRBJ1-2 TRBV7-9 CASSPPTGNYGYTF TGTGCCAGCAGTCCCCCGACAGGGAACTATGGCTACACCTTC
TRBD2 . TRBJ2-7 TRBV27 CASSLTGGREQYF TGTGCCAGCAGTTTAACGGGGGGGCGTGAGCAGTACTTC
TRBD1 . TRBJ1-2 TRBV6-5 CASRNPTGQYGYTF TGTGCCAGCAGAAACCCGACAGGGCAATATGGCTACACCTTC
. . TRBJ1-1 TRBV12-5 CASASEGNTEAFF TGTGCTAGTGCTTCGGAGGGGAACACTGAAGCTTTCTTT
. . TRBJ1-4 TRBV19 CASSIGRQGREKLFF TGTGCCAGTAGTATAGGAAGGCAGGGGCGTGAAAAACTGTTTTTT
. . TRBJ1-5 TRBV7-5 CARSLGEDVSLTVQPQHF TGTGCCAGAAGCTTAGGTGAAGATGTGTCACTCACGGTCCAGCCCCAGCATTTT
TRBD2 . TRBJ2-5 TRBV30 CAWSPRTSGGGTQYF TGTGCCTGGAGCCCCCGAACTAGCGGGGGAGGGACCCAGTACTTC
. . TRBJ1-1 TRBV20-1 CSARVYSEAFF TGCAGTGCTAGAGTGTACAGTGAAGCTTTCTTT
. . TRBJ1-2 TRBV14 CASSQDFEGSGYTF TGTGCCAGCAGCCAAGATTTCGAAGGGAGTGGCTACACCTTC
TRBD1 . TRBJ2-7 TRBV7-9 CASSFLGTGANEQYF TGTGCCAGCAGCTTTTTGGGGACAGGAGCAAACGAGCAGTACTTC
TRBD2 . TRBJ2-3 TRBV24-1 CATSDLSTSGGRDTQYF TGTGCCACCAGTGATCTATCGACTAGCGGGGGCCGGGATACGCAGTATTTT
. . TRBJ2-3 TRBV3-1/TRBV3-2 CASSQDPRYWGTDTQYF TGTGCCAGCAGCCAAGATCCGAGGTATTGGGGCACAGATACGCAGTATTTT
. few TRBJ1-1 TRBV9 CASSVEPLNTEAFF TGTGCCAGCAGCGTCGAGCCCTTGAACACTGAAGCTTTCTTT
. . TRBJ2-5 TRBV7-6 CASSPFGGGVETQYF TGTGCCAGCAGCCCCTTCGGGGGTGGCGTAGAGACCCAGTACTTC
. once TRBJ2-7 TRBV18 CASSPLGGDPSPRGEQYF TGTGCCAGCTCACCCCTCGGCGGGGACCCGTCACCGCGGGGCGAGCAGTACTTC
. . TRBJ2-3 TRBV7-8 CASSLVPGASTDTQYF TGTGCCAGCAGCTTAGTCCCAGGGGCCAGCACAGATACGCAGTATTTT
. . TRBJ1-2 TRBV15 CATSGQPETFGYSVYGYTF TGTGCCACCAGCGGGCAACCCGAGACATTCGGATATTCCGTATATGGCTACACCTTC
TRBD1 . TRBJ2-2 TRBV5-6 CASTLGTGGSGELFF TGTGCCAGCACCCTAGGGACAGGGGGGTCCGGGGAGCTGTTTTTT
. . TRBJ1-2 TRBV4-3 CASSQEGVGGYTF TGCGCCAGCAGCCAAGAAGGTGTCGGGGGCTACACCTTC
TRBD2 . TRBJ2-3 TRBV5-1 CASRDGRARTDTQYF TGCGCCAGCAGGGATGGGAGGGCACGGACAGATACGCAGTATTTT
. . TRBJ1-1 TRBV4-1 CASSQYRSNTEAFF TGCGCCAGCAGCCAGTACAGGTCGAACACTGAAGCTTTCTTT
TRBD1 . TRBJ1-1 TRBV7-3 CASSLTAGGLTMNTEAFF TGTGCCAGCAGCTTAACAGCAGGGGGCTTAACCATGAACACTGAAGCTTTCTTT
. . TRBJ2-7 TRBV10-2 CASSPRSPYEQYF TGCGCCAGCAGCCCTAGATCTCCCTACGAGCAGTACTTC
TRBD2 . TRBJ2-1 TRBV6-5 CASSYRGLDNEQFF TGTGCCAGCAGTTACCGGGGACTAGACAATGAGCAGTTCTTC
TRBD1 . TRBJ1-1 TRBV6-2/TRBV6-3 CASSYDMGQGLFKNTEAFF TGTGCCAGCAGTTACGATATGGGACAGGGCCTGTTCAAGAACACTGAAGCTTTCTTT
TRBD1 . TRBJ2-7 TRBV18 CASSPGTATYEQYF TGTGCCAGCTCACCTGGGACAGCCACCTACGAGCAGTACTTC
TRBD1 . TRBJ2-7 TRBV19 CASSPHPGQVTYEQYF TGTGCCAGTAGTCCACATCCGGGACAGGTGACCTACGAGCAGTACTTC
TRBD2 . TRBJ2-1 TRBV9 CASSVESSGEGEQFF TGTGCCAGCAGCGTAGAGTCTAGCGGGGAAGGTGAGCAGTTCTTC
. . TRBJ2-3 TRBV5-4 CASSTETVGDTQYF TGTGCCAGCAGCACGGAGACAGTAGGCGATACGCAGTATTTT
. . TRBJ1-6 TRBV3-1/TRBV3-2 CASSQWPESSYNSPLHF TGTGCCAGCAGCCAATGGCCGGAGAGCTCCTATAATTCACCCCTCCACTTT
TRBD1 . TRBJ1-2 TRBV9 CASSARTGTGDGYTF TGTGCCAGCAGCGCCAGAACGGGGACAGGGGACGGCTACACCTTC
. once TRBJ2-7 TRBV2 CASSEAYGSSYEQYF TGTGCCAGCAGTGAAGCTTACGGGAGCTCCTACGAGCAGTACTTC
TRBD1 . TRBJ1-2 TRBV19 CASSILGQGNGYTF TGTGCCAGTAGTATTTTGGGACAGGGTAATGGCTACACCTTC
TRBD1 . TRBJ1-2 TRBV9 CASSSQSRRGREGGYGYTF TGTGCCAGCAGCTCCCAATCCCGCAGGGGGCGGGAAGGTGGCTATGGCTACACCTTC
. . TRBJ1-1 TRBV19 CASSIGRGGQNTEAFF TGTGCCAGTAGTATTGGCAGGGGCGGCCAGAACACTGAAGCTTTCTTT